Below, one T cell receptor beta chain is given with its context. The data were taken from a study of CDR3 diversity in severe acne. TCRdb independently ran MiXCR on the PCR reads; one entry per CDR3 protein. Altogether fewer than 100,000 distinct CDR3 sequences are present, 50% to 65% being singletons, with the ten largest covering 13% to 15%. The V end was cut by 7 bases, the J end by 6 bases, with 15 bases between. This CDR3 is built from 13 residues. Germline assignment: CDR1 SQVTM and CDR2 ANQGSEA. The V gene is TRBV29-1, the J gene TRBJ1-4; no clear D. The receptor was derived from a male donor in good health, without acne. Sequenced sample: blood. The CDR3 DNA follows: TGCAGCGGTGCCGGCACCGCCGATGAAAAACTGTTTTTT. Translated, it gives CSGAGTADEKLFF.